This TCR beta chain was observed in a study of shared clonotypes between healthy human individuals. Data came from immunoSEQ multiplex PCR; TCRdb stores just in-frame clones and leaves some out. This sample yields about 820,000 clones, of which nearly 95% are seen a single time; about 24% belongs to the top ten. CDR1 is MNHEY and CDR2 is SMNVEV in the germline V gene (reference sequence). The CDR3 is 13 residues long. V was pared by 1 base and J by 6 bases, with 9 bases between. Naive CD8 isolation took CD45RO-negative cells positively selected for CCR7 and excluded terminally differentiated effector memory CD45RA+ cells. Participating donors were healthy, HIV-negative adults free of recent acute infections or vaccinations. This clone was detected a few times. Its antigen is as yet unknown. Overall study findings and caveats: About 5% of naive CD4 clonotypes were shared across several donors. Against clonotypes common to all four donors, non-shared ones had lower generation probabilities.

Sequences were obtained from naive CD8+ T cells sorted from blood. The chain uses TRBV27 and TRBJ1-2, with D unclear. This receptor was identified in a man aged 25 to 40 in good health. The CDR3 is CASSLLGSDGYTF. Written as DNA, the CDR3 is TGTGCCAGCAGTTTATTAGGCTCGGATGGCTACACCTTC.